Presented here are 18 T cell receptor beta chains from one specimen sequenced in a study of T cells after yellow fever vaccination. One entry per CDR3 protein results from TCRdb running MiXCR on the 5' RACE reads. The sample gives over 250,000 distinct CDR3 sequences, 4.1% of which show up once; around 23% is in the top ten. The sample in question was PBMCs, obtained 5 days after the yellow fever booster vaccination. These receptors were obtained from a man aged 18 to 29 who received the YFV17D yellow fever vaccine.

In its sample, this clonotype was seen many times. The chain recombines TRBV12-3 or TRBV12-4 with TRBJ1-6, with no clear D. This CDR3 comprises 14 residues. V lost 2 bases and J lost 7, with 9 bases in between. CDR3 nucleotide sequence: TGTGCCAGCAGTTTAACAGTCAGAAATTCACCCCTCCACTTT. Translation gives CASSLTVRNSPLHF.

This clonotype came up a few times. The chain links TRBV14 to TRBJ2-1; D gene uncertain. The V end lost 0 bases, the J end lost 12 bases, and 15 bases lay between the germline ends. This CDR3 contains 14 residues. From germline, CDR1 is SGHDN and CDR2 FVKESK. The CDR3 spells CASSQEPETYGQFF. The CDR3, as DNA: TGTGCCAGCAGCCAAGAACCGGAGACATACGGGCAGTTCTTC.

This clonotype occurred a few times. The V call is TRBV3-1, the J call TRBJ1-1; 7 positions match TRBD1. After removal of 3 bases from V and 4 bases from J, the junction contained 8 bases not matched to a gene. The CDR3 has 15 residues. Germline CDR1 and CDR2: LGHDT and YNNKEL (reference sequence). The CDR3 region is CASSQGGTVGTEAFF. The CDR3 nucleotides are TGTGCCAGCAGCCAGGGGGGGACAGTGGGCACTGAAGCTTTCTTT.

The table lists this clonotype with many counts. The chain is built from TRBV4-3 and TRBJ2-3; D is possibly TRBD1 (5 bases). CDR3 size: 15 residues. V lost 6 bases to trimming and J lost 0 bases, with 13 bases between them. Germline V gene data show CDR1 as LGHNA and CDR2 as YSLEER. The CDR3 reads CASSWTRQSTDTQYF. As DNA, the CDR3 is TGCGCCAGCAGTTGGACCCGACAGAGCACAGATACGCAGTATTTT.

The table lists this clonotype with many counts. CDR3 sequence (DNA): TGTGCCACCAGCAATCAGTTTTCCCCGGGGGAGACCCAGTACTTC. Residues: CATSNQFSPGETQYF. The chain recombines TRBV15 with TRBJ2-5; D perhaps matches TRBD2 (5 bases). The CDR3 runs to 15 residues. Germline V gene sequence: CDR1 LNHNV, CDR2 YYDKDF (reference sequence). V was trimmed by 4 bases and J by 5 bases, leaving 17 bases between them. The entire variable domain, with the rest obtained from reference TRBV15 and TRBJ2-5, is as follows: DAMVIQNPRYQVTQFGKPVTLSCSQTLNHNVMYWYQQKSSQAPKLLFHYYDKDFNNEADTPDNFQSRRPNTSFCFLDIRSPGLGDTAMYLCATSNQFSPGETQYFGPGTRLLVL.

This clonotype was found a few times. The V and J genes are TRBV3-1 and TRBJ1-1; TRBD1 might be the D (6 bases). Per the germline V gene, CDR1 is LGHDT and CDR2 is YNNKEL (reference sequence). The CDR3 length is 14 residues. V lost 3 bases and J lost 2, with 10 bases in between. CDR3 amino acids: CASSHTGTNTEAFF. The CDR3 nucleotides are TGTGCCAGCAGCCACACAGGGACCAACACTGAAGCTTTCTTT.

The chain links TRBV7-2 to TRBJ2-1; 9 nucleotides match TRBD1. The V gene end was trimmed by 1 base and the J gene end by 1 base; junction bases not matched to a gene: 2. The CDR3 runs 16 residues. From germline, CDR1 is SGHTA and CDR2 FQGNSA. The CDR3 reads CASSLVGTGSYNEQFF. The CDR3 region has the DNA TGTGCCAGCAGCTTAGTAGGGACAGGGTCCTACAATGAGCAGTTCTTC.

The sample holds many counts of this clonotype. The CDR3 nucleotides are TGTGCCAGCAGCTCCCCCGCCCAAGAGACCCAGTACTTC. Amino acid sequence: CASSSPAQETQYF. The chain carries TRBV11-2 and TRBJ2-5; D is undetermined. Germline-derived CDR1 and CDR2 are SGHAT and FQNNGV. Deletions cut 4 bases from V and 1 base from J, with 7 bases between. This CDR3 has 13 residues.

This clonotype showed up many times. This sequence joins TRBV6-1 and TRBJ1-3; no firm D call. The CDR3 has 16 residues. Trimming left V 4 bases short and J 0 bases short, with 13 bases between. Germline V gene sequence: CDR1 MNHNS, CDR2 SASEGT. For the CDR3, the DNA is TGTGCCAGCAGTGTATCCCGGACGGCCTCTGGAAACACCATATATTTT. Its protein is CASSVSRTASGNTIYF.

This clonotype came up many times. The chain links TRBV27 to TRBJ1-5, with a weak D call TRBD1 (6 bases). This CDR3 region has 17 residues. V lost 2 bases to trimming and J lost 0 bases, with 14 bases between them. CDR1 and CDR2 from the germline V gene are MNHEY and SMNVEV (reference sequence). The CDR3 loop reads CASSLLGGRDSNQPQHF. The CDR3 bases are TGTGCCAGCAGTTTACTCGGGGGCAGGGATAGCAATCAGCCCCAGCATTTT.

This clonotype was seen repeatedly, ten times or more. This rearrangement joins TRBV6-2 or TRBV6-3 to TRBJ2-2, with a weak D call TRBD2 (5 bases). Germline lookup yields CDR1 MNHEY and CDR2 SVGEGT. The germline V and J ends were trimmed by 7 bases and 4 bases, with 10 bases remaining between them. The CDR3 loop spans 13 amino acids. CDR3 DNA sequence: TGTGCCAGCACTCCGGGATTCACCGGGGAGCTGTTTTTT. It is translated as CASTPGFTGELFF.

J is TRBJ2-7 and V is TRBV4-1; D not certain. This CDR3 spans 13 amino acids. Germline-derived CDR1 and CDR2 are MGHRA and YSYEKL. Trimming shortened V by 2 bases and J by 5 bases, and 10 bases separated the two germline ends. Here the CDR3 reads CASSQPSTDEQYF. The CDR3 region has the DNA TGCGCCAGCAGCCAACCGTCCACGGACGAGCAGTACTTC.

This clonotype appeared a few times. The rearrangement uses TRBV9 and TRBJ2-3; 11 bases map to TRBD2. V trimming: 3 bases; J trimming: 2 bases; junction bases outside the gene matches: 5. CDR3 length equals 16 residues. Germline CDR1 is SGDLS and CDR2 is YYNGEE. The CDR3 loop reads CASSALLAGDTDTQYF. The CDR3 DNA sequence: TGTGCCAGCAGCGCCTTACTAGCGGGGGACACAGATACGCAGTATTTT.

This clonotype has a handful of counts. This chain connects TRBV6-6 to TRBJ2-5; 7 bases are shared with TRBD2. The J segment lost 7 bases and the V segment lost 5 bases, leaving 4 bases of the junction unmatched. CDR3 size: 12 residues. Germline V gene data show CDR1 as MNHNY and CDR2 as SVGAGI (reference sequence). This chain's CDR3 is CASSPSGGTQYF. CDR3 coding DNA: TGTGCCAGCAGTCCTAGCGGAGGGACCCAGTACTTC.

A few counts support this clonotype. The chain carries TRBV5-1 and TRBJ2-5; D call uncertain. V lost 2 bases and J lost 4, with 18 bases in between. Per germline, CDR1 SGHRS and CDR2 YFSETQ. The CDR3 contains 16 residues. The CDR3 is CASSFGSPSLGETQYF. As DNA, the CDR3 is TGCGCCAGCAGCTTCGGCAGTCCCTCCTTAGGAGAGACCCAGTACTTC.

V is TRBV5-1 and J is TRBJ1-6, with D hard to call. Germline assignment: CDR1 SGHRS and CDR2 YFSETQ. The ends were cut back, 0 bases at V and 8 bases at J, with 9 bases in the middle. CDR3 size: 14 residues. In DNA form, the CDR3 reads TGCGCCAGCAGCTTGGAAGCGACCGATTCACCCCTCCACTTT. Translated, it gives CASSLEATDSPLHF.

V usage is TRBV6-5 and J usage is TRBJ1-2; a possible D gene is TRBD1 (5 bases). CDR1 and CDR2 (germline): MNHEY, SVGAGI. The germline V and J ends were trimmed by 2 bases and 3 bases, with 7 bases remaining between them. This CDR3 comprises 13 residues. The CDR3, as DNA: TGTGCCAGCAGTTACGGGGCAGACTATGGCTACACCTTC. This encodes CASSYGADYGYTF.

There are a few counts of this clonotype. The chain links TRBV19 to TRBJ2-1; 12 bases are shared with TRBD2. J was trimmed by 8 bases and V by 3 bases; bases with no gene match: 11. The CDR3 covers 17 residues. Germline assignment: CDR1 LNHDA and CDR2 SQIVND (reference sequence). CDR3 loop: CASSITASGGAMHEQFF. DNA for the CDR3: TGTGCCAGTAGTATCACGGCTAGCGGGGGGGCCATGCATGAGCAGTTCTTC.